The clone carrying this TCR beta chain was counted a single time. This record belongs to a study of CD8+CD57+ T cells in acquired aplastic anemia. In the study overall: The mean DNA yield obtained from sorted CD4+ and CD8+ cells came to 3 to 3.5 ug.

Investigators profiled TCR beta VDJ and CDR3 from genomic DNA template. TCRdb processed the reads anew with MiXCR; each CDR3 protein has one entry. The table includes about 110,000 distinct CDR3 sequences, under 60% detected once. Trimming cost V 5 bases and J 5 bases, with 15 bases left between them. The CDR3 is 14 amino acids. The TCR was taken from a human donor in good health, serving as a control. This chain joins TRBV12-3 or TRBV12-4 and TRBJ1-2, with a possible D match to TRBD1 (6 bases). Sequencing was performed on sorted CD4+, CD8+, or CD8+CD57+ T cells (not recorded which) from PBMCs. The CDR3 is CASSEAGGVYGYTF. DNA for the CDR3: TGTGCCAGCAGTGAGGCGGGGGGCGTTTATGGCTACACCTTC.